This entry features one T cell receptor (beta chain) sequence. This CDR3 has 14 residues. Germline CDR1 is SGHDT and CDR2 is YYEEEE. Trimming removed 0 bases from V and 2 bases from J, with 7 bases in between. The protocol was immunoSEQ multiplex PCR, while the TCRdb copy is restricted to in-frame clones and leaves out a portion. The repertoire consists of tens of thousands of clones, with 80% to 90% occurring once and the leading ten covering more than 2%. The source of the sample is a study of T cell responses to AZD1222 COVID-19 vaccine. Recipients boosted at about 4 weeks or about 12 weeks are pooled.

This sequence was found in an adult who received the AZD1222 COVID-19 vaccine. J is TRBJ2-3 and V is TRBV5-6; D uncertain. The sequencing here drew on peripheral blood, taken 28 days after the second AZD1222 dose. The CDR3 nucleotides read TGTGCCAGCAGCTTGGGCAGGTCCACAGATACGCAGTATTTT. It specifies CASSLGRSTDTQYF.